The clone carrying this T cell receptor beta chain was observed a handful of times. The CDR3 length is 16 residues. Germline V gene sequence: CDR1 SGHVS, CDR2 FQNEAQ. The ends were cut back, 1 base at V and 4 bases at J, with 16 bases in the middle. This entry is derived from a study of T-cell reconstitution after alpha-beta-depleted transplantation in children. Unique molecular identifiers were built into the TCRbeta library. TCRdb fed the PCR reads into MiXCR, producing one record per CDR3 protein. Altogether approximately 350,000 distinct CDR3 sequences are present, more than 10% being singletons, with the ten largest covering approximately 4.2%.

The rearrangement links TRBV7-8 to TRBJ1-2, with a weak D call TRBD1 (6 bases). Sequencing used PBMCs, obtained from the stem cell graft. The sequence came from a human donor who donated a stem cell graft to a child with Fanconi anemia. The CDR3 reads CASSLVGGVGAYGYTF. The CDR3 DNA sequence: TGTGCCAGCAGCTTAGTCGGGGGCGTTGGGGCCTATGGCTACACCTTC.